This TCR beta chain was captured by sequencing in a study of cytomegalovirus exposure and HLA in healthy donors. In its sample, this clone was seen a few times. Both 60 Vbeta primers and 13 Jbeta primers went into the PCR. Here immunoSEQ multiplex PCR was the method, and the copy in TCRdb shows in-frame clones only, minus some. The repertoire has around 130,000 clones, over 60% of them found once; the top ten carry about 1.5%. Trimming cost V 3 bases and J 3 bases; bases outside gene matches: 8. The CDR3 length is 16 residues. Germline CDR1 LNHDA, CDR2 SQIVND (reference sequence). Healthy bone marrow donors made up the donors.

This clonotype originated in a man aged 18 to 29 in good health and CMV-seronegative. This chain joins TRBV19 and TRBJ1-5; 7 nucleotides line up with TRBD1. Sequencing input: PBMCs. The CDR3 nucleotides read TGTGCCAGTAGTATTGGTCCGGGACAGTCCAATCAGCCCCAGCATTTT. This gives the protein CASSIGPGQSNQPQHF.